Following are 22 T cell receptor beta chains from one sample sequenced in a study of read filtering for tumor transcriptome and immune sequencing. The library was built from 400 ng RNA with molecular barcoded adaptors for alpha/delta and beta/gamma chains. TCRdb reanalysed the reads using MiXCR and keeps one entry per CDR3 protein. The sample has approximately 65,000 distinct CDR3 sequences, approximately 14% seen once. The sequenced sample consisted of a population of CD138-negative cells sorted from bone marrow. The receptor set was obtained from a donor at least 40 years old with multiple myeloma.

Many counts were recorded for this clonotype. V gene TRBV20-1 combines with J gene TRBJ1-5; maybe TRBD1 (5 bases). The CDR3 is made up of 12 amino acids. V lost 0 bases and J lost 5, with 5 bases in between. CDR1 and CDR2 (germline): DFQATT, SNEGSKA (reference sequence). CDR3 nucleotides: TGCAGTGCTAGAGAGACAGATCAGCCCCAGCATTTT. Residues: CSARETDQPQHF.

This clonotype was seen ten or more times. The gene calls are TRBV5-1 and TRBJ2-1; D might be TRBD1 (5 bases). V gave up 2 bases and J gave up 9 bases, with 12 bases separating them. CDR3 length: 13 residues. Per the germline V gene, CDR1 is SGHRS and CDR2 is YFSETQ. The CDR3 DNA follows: TGCGCCAGCAGCTTAGAGTGGGGCCGTGAGCAGTTCTTC. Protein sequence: CASSLEWGREQFF.

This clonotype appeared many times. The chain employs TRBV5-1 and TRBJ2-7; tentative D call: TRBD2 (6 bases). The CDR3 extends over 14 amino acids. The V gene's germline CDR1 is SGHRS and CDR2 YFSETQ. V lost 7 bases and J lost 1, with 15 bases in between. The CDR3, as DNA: TGCGCCAGCCATTTAACGGCGGGATCCTACGAGCAGTACTTC. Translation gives CASHLTAGSYEQYF.

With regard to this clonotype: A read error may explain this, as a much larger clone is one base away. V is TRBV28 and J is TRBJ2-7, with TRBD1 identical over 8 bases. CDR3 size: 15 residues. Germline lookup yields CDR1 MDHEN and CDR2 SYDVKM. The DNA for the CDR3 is TGTGCCAGCAGTCCCTCCGGGACAGGCGGCTACAAGCAGTACTTC. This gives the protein CASSPSGTGGYKQYF.

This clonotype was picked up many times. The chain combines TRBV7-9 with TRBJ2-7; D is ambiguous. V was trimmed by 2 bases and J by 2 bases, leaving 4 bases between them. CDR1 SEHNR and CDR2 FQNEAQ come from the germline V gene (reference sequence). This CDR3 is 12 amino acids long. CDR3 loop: CASSLLAYEQYF. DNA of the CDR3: TGTGCCAGCAGCTTATTAGCCTACGAGCAGTACTTC.

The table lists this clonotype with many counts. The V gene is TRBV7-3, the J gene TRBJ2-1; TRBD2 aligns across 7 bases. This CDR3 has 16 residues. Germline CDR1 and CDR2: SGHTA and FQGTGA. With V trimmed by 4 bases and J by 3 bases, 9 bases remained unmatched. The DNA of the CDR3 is TGTGCCAGCAGCTCCCTTACTAGCGCCATCTACAATGAGCAGTTCTTC. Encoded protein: CASSSLTSAIYNEQFF.

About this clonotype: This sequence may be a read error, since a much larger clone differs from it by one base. The CDR3 reads CAWSAGQEEFF. The CDR3 coding sequence is TGTGCCTGGAGTGCGGGACAGGAAGAATTCTTC. The chain has TRBV30 and TRBJ2-1; 8 bases line up with TRBD1. The CDR3 consists of 11 residues. CDR1 is GTSNPN and CDR2 is SVGIG in the germline V gene (reference sequence). V lost 1 base to trimming and J lost 16 bases; unmatched junction nucleotides: 6.

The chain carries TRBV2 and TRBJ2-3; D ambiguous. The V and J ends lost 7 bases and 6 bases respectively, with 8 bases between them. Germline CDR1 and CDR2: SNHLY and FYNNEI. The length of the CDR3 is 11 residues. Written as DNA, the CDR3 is TGTGCCAGCACATACCGGGATACGCAGTATTTT. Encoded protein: CASTYRDTQYF.

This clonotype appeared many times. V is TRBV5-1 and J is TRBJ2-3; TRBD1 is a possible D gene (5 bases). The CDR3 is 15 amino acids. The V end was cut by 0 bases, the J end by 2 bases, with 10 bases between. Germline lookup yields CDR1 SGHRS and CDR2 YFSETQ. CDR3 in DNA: TGCGCCAGCAGCTTGGAGGGGTTCCTCACAGATACGCAGTATTTT. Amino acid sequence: CASSLEGFLTDTQYF.

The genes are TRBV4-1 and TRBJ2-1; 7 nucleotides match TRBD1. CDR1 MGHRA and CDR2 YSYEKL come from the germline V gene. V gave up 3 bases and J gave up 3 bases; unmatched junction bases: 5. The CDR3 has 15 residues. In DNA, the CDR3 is TGCGCCAGCAGCCATACAGGGGTGGGCTACAATGAGCAGTTCTTC. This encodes CASSHTGVGYNEQFF.

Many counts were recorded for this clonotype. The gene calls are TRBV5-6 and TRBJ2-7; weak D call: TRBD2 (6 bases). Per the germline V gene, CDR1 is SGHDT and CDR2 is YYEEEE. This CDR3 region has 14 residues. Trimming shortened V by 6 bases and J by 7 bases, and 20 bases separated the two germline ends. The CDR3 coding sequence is TGTGCCAGCATCCTACGAGGGTTAGGAGGGGAGCAGTACTTC. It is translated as CASILRGLGGEQYF.

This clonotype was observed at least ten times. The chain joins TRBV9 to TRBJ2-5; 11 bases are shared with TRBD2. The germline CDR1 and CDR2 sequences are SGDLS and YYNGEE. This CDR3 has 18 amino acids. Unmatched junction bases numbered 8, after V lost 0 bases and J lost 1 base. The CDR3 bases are TGTGCCAGCAGCGTAGAAAGTTGGGGACTAGCGGCCCAAGAGACCCAGTACTTC. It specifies CASSVESWGLAAQETQYF.

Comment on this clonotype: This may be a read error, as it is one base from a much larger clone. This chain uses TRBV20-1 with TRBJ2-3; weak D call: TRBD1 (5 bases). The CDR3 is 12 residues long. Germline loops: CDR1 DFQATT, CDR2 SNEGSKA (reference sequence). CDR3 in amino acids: CSAAWGTDTPYF. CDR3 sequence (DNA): TGCAGTGCAGCATGGGGCACAGATACGCCGTATTTT.

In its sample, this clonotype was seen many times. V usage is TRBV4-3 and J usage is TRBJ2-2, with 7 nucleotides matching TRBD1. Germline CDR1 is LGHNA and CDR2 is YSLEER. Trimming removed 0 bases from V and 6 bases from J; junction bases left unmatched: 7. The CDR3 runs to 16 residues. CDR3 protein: CASSQEVGTVAGELFF. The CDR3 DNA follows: TGCGCCAGCAGCCAAGAGGTGGGGACAGTGGCCGGGGAGCTGTTTTTT.

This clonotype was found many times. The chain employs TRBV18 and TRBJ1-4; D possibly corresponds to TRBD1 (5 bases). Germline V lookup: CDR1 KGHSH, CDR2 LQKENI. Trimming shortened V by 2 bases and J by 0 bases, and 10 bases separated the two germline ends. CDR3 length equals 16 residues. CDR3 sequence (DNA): TGTGCCAGCTCACCAATTTCGACAGCAACTAATGAAAAACTGTTTTTT. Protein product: CASSPISTATNEKLFF.

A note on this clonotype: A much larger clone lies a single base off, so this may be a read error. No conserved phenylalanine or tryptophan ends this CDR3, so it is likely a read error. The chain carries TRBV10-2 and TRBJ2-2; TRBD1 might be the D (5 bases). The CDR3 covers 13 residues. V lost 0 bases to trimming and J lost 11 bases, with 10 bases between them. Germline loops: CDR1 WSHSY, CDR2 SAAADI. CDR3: CASSESVGPELFL. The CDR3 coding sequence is TGCGCCAGCAGTGAGTCCGTGGGGCCTGAGCTGTTTCTT.

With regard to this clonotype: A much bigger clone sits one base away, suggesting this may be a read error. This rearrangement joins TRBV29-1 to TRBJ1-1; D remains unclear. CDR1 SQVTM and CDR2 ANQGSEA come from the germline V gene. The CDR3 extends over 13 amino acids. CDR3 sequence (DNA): TGCAGCGTCAGGCCGAGATTGAACGCTGAAGCTTTCTTT. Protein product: CSVRPRLNAEAFF.

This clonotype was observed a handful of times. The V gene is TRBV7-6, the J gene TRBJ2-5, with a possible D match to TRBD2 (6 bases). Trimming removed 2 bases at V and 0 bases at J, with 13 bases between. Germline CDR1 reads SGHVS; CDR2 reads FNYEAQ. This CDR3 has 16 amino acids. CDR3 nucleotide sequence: TGTGCCAGCAGCTTAAGTCTAGCGTTGAACCAAGAGACCCAGTACTTC. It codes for CASSLSLALNQETQYF.

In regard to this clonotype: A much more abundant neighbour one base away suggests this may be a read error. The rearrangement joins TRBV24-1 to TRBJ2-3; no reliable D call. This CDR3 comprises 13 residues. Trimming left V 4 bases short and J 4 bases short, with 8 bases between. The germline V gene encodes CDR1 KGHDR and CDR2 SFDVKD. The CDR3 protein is CATSEWASDTQYF. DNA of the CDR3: TGTGCCACCAGTGAATGGGCTTCAGATACGCAGTATTTT.

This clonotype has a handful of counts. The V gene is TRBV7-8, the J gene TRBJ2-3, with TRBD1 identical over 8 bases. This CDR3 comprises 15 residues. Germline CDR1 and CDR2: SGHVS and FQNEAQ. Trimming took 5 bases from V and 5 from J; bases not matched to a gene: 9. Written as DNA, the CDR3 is TGTGCCAGCAGCCCGCAACTAGGACAGGGAGATACGCAGTATTTT. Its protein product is CASSPQLGQGDTQYF.

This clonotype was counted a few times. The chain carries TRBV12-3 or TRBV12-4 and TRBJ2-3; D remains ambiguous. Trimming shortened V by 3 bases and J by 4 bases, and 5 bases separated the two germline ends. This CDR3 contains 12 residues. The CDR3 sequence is CASSFRPDTQYF. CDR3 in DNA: TGTGCCAGCAGTTTCCGTCCAGATACGCAGTATTTT.

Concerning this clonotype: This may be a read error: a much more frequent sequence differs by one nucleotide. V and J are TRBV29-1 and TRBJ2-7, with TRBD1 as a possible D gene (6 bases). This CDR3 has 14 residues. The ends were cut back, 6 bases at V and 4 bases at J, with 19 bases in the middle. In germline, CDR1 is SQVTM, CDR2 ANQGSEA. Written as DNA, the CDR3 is TGCAGCGTCCCAGCAGGGGTCCGGCCGTACGAGCAGTACTTC. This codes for CSVPAGVRPYEQYF.